This entry lists 4 T cell receptor beta chains sequenced from one sample in a study of Ad26.COV2.S vaccination and SARS-CoV-2 variants. Treatment described: about 20 received Ad26.COV2.S at low or high dose, single or two shots; about 5 received placebo; per-sample allocation not given. Specimen acquisition occurred on day 63 following the initial vaccine or placebo injection. The protocol was immunoSEQ multiplex PCR, while the TCRdb copy is restricted to in-frame clones and leaves out a portion. The sample has 250,000 to 300,000 clones, about 90% seen once. The specimen was peripheral blood, collected in a trial of Ad26.COV2.S vaccine versus placebo. The receptors come from a person aged 18-65 years who received the Ad26.COV2.S COVID-19 vaccine or a placebo.

This clone has just one count. The rearrangement links TRBV4-2 to TRBJ2-2; 11 bases fit TRBD1. Germline lookup yields CDR1 LGHNA and CDR2 YNFKEQ. The CDR3 has 16 amino acids. Trimming took 0 bases from V and 7 from J; bases not matched to a gene: 4. CDR3 in DNA: TGTGCCAGCAGCCAAGACTGGGACAGGGGGAGCGGGGAGCTGTTTTTT. This translates into CASSQDWDRGSGELFF.

The chain has TRBV2 and TRBJ1-1; 8 positions agree with TRBD1. V lost 1 base to trimming and J lost 9 bases; unmatched junction nucleotides: 4. The CDR3 sequence is 13 residues long. Looked up from germline, CDR1 is SNHLY and CDR2 is FYNNEI. CDR3 nucleotides: TGTGCCAGCAGTGAAGGACAGGGGAGAAAAGCTTTCTTT. Translating it yields CASSEGQGRKAFF.

The chain has TRBV25-1 and TRBJ1-4; D unresolved. CDR3 length: 15 residues. The germline gives CDR1 MGHDK, CDR2 SYGVNS. Trimming removed 1 base from V and 8 bases from J, with 14 bases in between. The CDR3 DNA is TGTGCCAGCAGTGAATCCGCCCAGCCGACGGAAAAACTGTTTTTT. Translation gives CASSESAQPTEKLFF.

The chain joins TRBV20-1 to TRBJ2-2, with 7 bases that match TRBD1. The CDR3 totals 14 residues. With 3 bases clipped from V and 7 bases from J, the junction kept 8 bases outside the gene matches. The V gene's germline CDR1 is DFQATT and CDR2 SNEGSKA (reference sequence). CDR3 DNA: TGCAGTGCTAGTTATAGGGGGCAGGGCGGGGAGCTGTTTTTT. Its translation: CSASYRGQGGELFF.